This TCR beta chain was sequenced during a study of regulatory T cells in long-lasting Graves disease. This clonotype was picked up many times. Time point in this sample: newly diagnosed GD, antithyroid drugs for less than 3 months. Researchers made the TCR library from RNA that was extracted from PBMCs. Libraries of TCR beta came from iRepertoire HTBI primers plus Arm-PCR of CDR3 regions. TCRdb re-called the multiplex PCR reads through MiXCR, storing one row per CDR3 protein. The sample lists 250,000 to 300,000 distinct CDR3 sequences, 18% occurring once. Losses at the gene ends were 7 bases for V and 4 bases for J; bases not matched to a gene: 9. The V gene's germline CDR1 is SGHVS and CDR2 FNYEAQ. The CDR3 extends over 15 amino acids. This sample was shared with a second study, whose subject was T cells in Graves' hyperthyroidism and ophthalmopathy.

The V call is TRBV7-6, the J call TRBJ2-1, with TRBD2 matching 8 bases. The receptor's source is a woman aged 30 to 39 with Graves disease. The sample here was peripheral blood mononuclear cells (PBMCs), taken at new diagnosis, from a patient treated with antithyroid drugs. CDR3 sequence reads: CASTSAGGPYNEQFF. Written as DNA, the CDR3 is TGTGCCAGCACCTCGGCGGGGGGACCGTACAATGAGCAGTTCTTC.